The 5 T cell receptor beta chains presented below share a single source sample, sequenced in a study of blood T cell repertoires in COVID-19. TCRdb keeps only in-frame clones here, not all; method: immunoSEQ multiplex PCR. The table includes about 170,000 clones, about four fifths detected once. Sequencing was performed on peripheral blood. These receptor sequences come from a man aged 35-49 years who had recovered from COVID-19.

The chain links TRBV27 to TRBJ2-2; 11 positions agree with TRBD2. V lost 2 bases and J lost 0; bases outside the gene matches: 2. CDR1 and CDR2 (germline): MNHEY, SMNVEV (reference sequence). CDR3 length equals 17 residues. This CDR3 is CASSLVAGGSNTGELFF. As DNA, the CDR3 is TGTGCCAGCAGTTTAGTAGCGGGGGGGTCGAACACCGGGGAGCTGTTTTTT.

This clone was recorded a few times. The rearrangement uses TRBV19 and TRBJ1-2, with D possibly matching TRBD1 (5 bases). The CDR3 sequence is 15 residues long. Trimming left V 2 bases short and J 3 bases short, with 13 bases between. Germline CDR1 and CDR2: LNHDA and SQIVND (reference sequence). CDR3 in amino acids: CASSIRSSGDYGYTF. CDR3 bases: TGTGCCAGTAGTATAAGGAGTTCGGGGGACTATGGCTACACCTTC.

The chain uses TRBV28 and TRBJ1-5, with D tentatively TRBD1 (5 bases). CDR1 MDHEN and CDR2 SYDVKM come from the germline V gene. The CDR3 covers 12 residues. The V and J ends lost 1 base and 10 bases respectively, with 8 bases between them. This CDR3 reads CASSLSGVPQHF. Here the CDR3 DNA reads TGTGCCAGCAGTTTATCGGGGGTTCCCCAGCATTTT.

This chain connects TRBV3-1 (or the pseudogene TRBV3-2) to TRBJ1-1, with a possible D match to TRBD1 (6 bases). Germline CDR1 reads LGHDT; CDR2 reads YNNKEL (reference sequence). Trimming cost V 0 bases and J 11 bases, with 13 bases left between them. This CDR3 contains 13 residues. The CDR3 protein is CASSQEIRGVAFF. The DNA of the CDR3 is TGTGCCAGCAGCCAAGAGATCAGGGGTGTTGCTTTCTTT.

The genes are TRBV5-6 and TRBJ2-3; no clear D. Germline V gives CDR1 SGHDT, CDR2 YYEEEE. Trimming pared 0 bases from V and 3 bases from J, leaving 11 bases between. The CDR3 length is 15 residues. CDR3 region: CASSLVGQPTDTQYF. The CDR3 region has the DNA TGTGCCAGCAGCTTGGTGGGCCAACCTACAGATACGCAGTATTTT.